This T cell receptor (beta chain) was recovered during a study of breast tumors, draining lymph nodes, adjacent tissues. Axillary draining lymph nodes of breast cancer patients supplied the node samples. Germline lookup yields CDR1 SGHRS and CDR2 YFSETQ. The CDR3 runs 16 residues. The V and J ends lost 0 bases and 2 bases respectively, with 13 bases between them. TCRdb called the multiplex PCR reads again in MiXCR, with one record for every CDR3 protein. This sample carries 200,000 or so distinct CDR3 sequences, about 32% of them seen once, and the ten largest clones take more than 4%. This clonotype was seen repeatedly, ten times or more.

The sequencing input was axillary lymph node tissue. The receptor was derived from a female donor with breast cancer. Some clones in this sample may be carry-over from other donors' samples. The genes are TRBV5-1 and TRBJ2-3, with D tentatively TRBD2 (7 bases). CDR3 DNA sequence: TGCGCCAGCAGCTTGGTTGCGGGGGCTATCACAGATACGCAGTATTTT. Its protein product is CASSLVAGAITDTQYF.